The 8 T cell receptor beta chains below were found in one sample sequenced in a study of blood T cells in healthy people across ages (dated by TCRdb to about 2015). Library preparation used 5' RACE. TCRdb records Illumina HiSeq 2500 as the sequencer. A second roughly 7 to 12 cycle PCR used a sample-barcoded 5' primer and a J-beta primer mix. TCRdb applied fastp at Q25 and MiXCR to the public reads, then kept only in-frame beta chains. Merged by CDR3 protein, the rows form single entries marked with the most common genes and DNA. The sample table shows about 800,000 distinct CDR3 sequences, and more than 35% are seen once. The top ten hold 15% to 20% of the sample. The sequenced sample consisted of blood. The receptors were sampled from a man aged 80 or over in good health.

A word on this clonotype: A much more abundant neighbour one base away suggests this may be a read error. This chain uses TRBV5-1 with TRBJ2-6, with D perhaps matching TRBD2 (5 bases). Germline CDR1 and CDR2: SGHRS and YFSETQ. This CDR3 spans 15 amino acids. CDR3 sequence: CASSSGNSWANVLTF. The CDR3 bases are TGCGCCAGCAGCTCGGGAAACTCTTGGGCCAACGTCCTGACTTTC.

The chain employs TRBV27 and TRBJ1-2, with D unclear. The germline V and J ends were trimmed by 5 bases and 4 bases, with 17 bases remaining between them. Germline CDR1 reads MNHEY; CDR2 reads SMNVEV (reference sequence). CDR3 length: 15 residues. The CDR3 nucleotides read TGTGCCAGCAGTCCGCCAAGAGTGGGAGTCTATGGCTACACCTTC. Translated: CASSPPRVGVYGYTF.

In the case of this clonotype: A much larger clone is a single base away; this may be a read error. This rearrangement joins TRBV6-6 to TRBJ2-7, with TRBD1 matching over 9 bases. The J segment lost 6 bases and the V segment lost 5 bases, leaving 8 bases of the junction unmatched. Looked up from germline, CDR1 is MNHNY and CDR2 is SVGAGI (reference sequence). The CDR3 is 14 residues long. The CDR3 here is CASSATGGWGEQYF. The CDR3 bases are TGTGCCAGCAGTGCCACAGGGGGCTGGGGCGAGCAGTACTTC.

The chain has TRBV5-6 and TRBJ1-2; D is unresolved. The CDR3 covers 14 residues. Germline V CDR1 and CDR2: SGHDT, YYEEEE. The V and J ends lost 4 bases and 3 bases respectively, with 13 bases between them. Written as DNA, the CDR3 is TGTGCCAGCAGCCCCACGGGAAGGGACTATGGCTACACCTTC. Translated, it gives CASSPTGRDYGYTF.

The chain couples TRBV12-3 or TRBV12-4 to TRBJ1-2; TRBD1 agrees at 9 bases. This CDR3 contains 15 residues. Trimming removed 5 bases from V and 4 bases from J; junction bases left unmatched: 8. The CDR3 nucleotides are TGTGCCAGCAGTCTGGACAGGGGTTTTTTCTATGGCTACACCTTC. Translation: CASSLDRGFFYGYTF.

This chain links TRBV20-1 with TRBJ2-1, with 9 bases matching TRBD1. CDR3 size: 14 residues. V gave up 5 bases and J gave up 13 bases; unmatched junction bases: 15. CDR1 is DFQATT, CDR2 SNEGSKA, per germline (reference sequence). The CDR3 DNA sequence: TGCAGTGCTGGGGGACAGGGCCCCAGGGAGACCCAGTTCTTC. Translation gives CSAGGQGPRETQFF.

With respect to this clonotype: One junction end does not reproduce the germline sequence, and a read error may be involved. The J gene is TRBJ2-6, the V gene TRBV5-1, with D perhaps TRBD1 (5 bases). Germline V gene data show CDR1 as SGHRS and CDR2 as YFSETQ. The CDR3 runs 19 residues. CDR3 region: CASSAGRKLPASGANILTF. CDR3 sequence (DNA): TGCGCCAGCAGCGCAGGACGGAAACTCCCCGCGAGTGGGGCCAACATCCTGACTTTC.

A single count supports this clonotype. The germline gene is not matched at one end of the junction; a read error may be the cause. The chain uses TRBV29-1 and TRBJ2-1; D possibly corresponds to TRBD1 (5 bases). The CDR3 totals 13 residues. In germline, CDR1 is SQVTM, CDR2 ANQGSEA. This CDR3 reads CNVEGMGHNEQFF. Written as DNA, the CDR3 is TGCAACGTTGAAGGGATGGGGCACAATGAGCAGTTCTTC.